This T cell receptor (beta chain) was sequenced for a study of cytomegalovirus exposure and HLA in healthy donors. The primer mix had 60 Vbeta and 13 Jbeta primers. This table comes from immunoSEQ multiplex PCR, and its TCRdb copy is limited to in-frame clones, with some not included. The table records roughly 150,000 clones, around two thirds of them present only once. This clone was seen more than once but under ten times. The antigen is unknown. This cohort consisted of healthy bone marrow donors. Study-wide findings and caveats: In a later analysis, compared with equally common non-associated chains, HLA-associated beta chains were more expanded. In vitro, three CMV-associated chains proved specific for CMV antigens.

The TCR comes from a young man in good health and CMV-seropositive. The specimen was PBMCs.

The CDR3: CASLKREGRDTGELFF. The CDR3 bases are TGCGCCAGCTTAAAGCGGGAGGGCCGGGACACCGGGGAGCTGTTTTTT. The chain has TRBV10-1 and TRBJ2-2, with TRBD2 identical over 10 bases. V trimming: 8 bases; J trimming: 3 bases; junction bases outside the gene matches: 9. The germline gives CDR1 WNHNN, CDR2 SYGVQD (reference sequence). The CDR3 is 16 residues long.